This T cell receptor beta chain derives from a study of Graves' ophthalmopathy and Graves' hyperthyroidism. This clonotype has a count of ten or more. A read error may explain this, as a much larger clone is one base away. J was trimmed by 2 bases and V by 6 bases; bases with no gene match: 3. The CDR3 has 15 residues. RNA transcripts served as template for amplifying TCR beta CDR3 sequences. First-round RT-PCR relied on HTBI primers, and a second-round multiplex PCR came next. TCRdb called the multiplex PCR reads again in MiXCR, with one record for every CDR3 protein. Here the sample spans some 160,000 distinct CDR3 sequences, roughly two fifths being singletons.

The receptor was derived from a man between 25 and 39 years old with Graves' ophthalmopathy. Sequencing was carried out using peripheral blood. The V and J genes are TRBV12-3 or TRBV12-4 and TRBJ1-6, with 8 nucleotides matching TRBD1. The CDR3 loop reads CASSRDRPYNSPLHF. CDR3 coding DNA: TGTGCCAGCAGCAGGGACAGGCCCTATAATTCACCCCTCCACTTT.